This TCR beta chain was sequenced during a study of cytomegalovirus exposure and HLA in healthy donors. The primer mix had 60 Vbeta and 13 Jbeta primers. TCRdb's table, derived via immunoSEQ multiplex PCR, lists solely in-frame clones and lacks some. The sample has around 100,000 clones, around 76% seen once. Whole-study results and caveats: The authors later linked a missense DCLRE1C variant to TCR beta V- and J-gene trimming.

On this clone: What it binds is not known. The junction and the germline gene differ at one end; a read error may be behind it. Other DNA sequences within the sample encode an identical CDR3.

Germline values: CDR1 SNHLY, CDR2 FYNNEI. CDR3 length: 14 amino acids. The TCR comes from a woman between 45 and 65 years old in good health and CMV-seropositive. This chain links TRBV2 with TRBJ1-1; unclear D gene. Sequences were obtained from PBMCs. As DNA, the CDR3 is TGTGCCAGCAGTTCTGAGGGCGAAGGCGCTGAAGCCTTCTTT. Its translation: CASSSEGEGAEAFF.